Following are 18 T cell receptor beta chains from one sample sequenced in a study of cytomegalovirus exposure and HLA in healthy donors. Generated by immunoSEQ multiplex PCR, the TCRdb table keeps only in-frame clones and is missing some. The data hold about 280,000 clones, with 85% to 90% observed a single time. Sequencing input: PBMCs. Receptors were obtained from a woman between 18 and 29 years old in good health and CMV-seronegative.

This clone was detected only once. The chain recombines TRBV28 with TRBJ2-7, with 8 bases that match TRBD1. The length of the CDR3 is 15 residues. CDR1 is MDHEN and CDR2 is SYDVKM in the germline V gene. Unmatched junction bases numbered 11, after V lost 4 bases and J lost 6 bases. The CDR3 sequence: CASSSSGQVKLEQYF. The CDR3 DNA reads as TGTGCCAGCAGTTCGTCGGGACAGGTGAAGCTCGAGCAGTACTTC.

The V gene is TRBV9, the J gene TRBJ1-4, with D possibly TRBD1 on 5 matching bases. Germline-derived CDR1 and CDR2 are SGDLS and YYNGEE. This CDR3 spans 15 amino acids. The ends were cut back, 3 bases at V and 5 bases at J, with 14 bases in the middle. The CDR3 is CASSGATGENEKLFF. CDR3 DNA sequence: TGTGCCAGCAGCGGAGCGACGGGGGAAAATGAAAAACTGTTTTTT.

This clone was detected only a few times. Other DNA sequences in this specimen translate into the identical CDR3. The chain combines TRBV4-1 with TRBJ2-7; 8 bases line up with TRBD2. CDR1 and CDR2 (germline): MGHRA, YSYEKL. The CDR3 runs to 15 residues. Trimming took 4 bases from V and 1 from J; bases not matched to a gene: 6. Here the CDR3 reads CASSPAGTRSYEQYF. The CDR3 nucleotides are TGCGCCAGCAGCCCGGCCGGGACTAGATCCTACGAGCAGTACTTC.

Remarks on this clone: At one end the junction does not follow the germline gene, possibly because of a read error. The CDR3 reads CASSIAQGAHEQYF. CDR3 sequence (DNA): TGTGCCAGCAGCATAGCACAGGGGGCCCACGAGCAGTACTTC. V is TRBV7-9 and J is TRBJ2-7, with TRBD1 identical over 9 bases. The CDR3 has 14 amino acids. Germline-derived CDR1 and CDR2 are SEHNR and FQNEAQ (reference sequence).

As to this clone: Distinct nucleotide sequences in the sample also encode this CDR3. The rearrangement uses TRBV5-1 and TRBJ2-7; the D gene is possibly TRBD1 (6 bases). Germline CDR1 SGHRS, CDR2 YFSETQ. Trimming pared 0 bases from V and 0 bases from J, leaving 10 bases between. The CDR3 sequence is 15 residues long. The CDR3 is CASSLGQGSSYEQYF. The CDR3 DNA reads TGCGCCAGCAGCTTGGGGCAGGGGAGCTCCTACGAGCAGTACTTC.

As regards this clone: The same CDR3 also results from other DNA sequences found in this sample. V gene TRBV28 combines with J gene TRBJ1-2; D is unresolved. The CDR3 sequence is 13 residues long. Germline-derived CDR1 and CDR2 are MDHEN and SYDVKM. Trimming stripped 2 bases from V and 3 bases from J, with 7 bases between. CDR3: CASSLESDYGYTF. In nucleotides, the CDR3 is TGTGCCAGCAGTTTAGAGAGTGACTATGGCTACACCTTC.

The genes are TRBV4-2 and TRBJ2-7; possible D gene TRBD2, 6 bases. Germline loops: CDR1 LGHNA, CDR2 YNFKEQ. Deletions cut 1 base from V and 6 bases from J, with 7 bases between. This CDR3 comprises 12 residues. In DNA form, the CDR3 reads TGTGCCAGCAGCCAAGGGGGAGGCGAGCAGTACTTC. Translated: CASSQGGGEQYF.

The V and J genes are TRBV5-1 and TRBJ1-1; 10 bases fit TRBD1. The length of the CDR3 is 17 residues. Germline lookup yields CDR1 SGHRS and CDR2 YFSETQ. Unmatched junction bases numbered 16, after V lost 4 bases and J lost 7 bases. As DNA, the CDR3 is TGCGCCAGCAGCCCCCGAGGGACAGGGGAGGCTGTCGTTGAAGCTTTCTTT. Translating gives CASSPRGTGEAVVEAFF.

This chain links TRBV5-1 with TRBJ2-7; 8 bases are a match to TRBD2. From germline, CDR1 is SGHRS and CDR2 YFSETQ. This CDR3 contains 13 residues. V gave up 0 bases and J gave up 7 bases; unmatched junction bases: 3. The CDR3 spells CASSLEGGGEQYF. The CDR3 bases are TGCGCCAGCAGCTTGGAAGGCGGGGGGGAGCAGTACTTC.

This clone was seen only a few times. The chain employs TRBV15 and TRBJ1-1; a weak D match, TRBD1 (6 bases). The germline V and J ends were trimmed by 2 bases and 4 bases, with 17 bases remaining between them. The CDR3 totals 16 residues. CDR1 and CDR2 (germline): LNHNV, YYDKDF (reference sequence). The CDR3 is CATSRQPTGPSTEAFF. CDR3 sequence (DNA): TGTGCCACCAGCAGACAGCCGACAGGTCCCAGCACTGAAGCTTTCTTT. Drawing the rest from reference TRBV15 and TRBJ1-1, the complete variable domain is DAMVIQNPRYQVTQFGKPVTLSCSQTLNHNVMYWYQQKSSQAPKLLFHYYDKDFNNEADTPDNFQSRRPNTSFCFLDIRSPGLGDTAMYLCATSRQPTGPSTEAFFGQGTRLTVV.

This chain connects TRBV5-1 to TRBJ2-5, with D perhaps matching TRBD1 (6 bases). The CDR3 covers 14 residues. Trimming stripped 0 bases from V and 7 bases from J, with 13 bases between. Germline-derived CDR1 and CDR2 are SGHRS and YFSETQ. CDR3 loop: CASSLAEGERTQYF. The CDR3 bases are TGCGCCAGCAGCTTGGCCGAGGGGGAGCGGACCCAGTACTTC.

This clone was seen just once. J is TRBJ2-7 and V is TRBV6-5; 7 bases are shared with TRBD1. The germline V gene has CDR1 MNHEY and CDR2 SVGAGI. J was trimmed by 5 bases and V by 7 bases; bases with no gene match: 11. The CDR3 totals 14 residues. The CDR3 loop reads CASKIEVGGDEQYF. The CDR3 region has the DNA TGTGCCAGCAAGATCGAGGTAGGGGGCGACGAGCAGTACTTC.

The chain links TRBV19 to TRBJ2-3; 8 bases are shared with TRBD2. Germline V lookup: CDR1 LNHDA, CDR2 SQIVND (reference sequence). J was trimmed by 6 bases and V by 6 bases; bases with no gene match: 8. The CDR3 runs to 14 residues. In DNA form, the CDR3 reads TGTGCCAGTAGCACGGGAGGGCCTTTTGATACGCAGTATTTT. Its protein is CASSTGGPFDTQYF.

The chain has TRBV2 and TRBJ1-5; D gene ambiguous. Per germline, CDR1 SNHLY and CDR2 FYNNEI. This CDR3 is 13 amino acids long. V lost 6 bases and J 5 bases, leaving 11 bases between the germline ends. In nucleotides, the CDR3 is TGTGCCAGCAGCAACGAGTTATATCAGCCCCAGCATTTT. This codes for CASSNELYQPQHF.

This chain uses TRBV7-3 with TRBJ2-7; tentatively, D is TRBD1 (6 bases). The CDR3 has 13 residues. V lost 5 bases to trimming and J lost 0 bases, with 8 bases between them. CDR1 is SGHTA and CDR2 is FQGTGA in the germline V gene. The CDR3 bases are TGTGCCAGCAGCCAGGACAGCTCCTACGAGCAGTACTTC. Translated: CASSQDSSYEQYF.

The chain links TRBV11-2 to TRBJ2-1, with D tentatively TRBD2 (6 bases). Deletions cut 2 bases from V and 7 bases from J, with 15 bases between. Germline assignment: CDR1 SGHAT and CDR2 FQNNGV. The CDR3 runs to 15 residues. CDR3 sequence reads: CASSLKGRGGNEQFF. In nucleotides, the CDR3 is TGTGCCAGCAGCTTAAAGGGCCGTGGGGGGAATGAGCAGTTCTTC.

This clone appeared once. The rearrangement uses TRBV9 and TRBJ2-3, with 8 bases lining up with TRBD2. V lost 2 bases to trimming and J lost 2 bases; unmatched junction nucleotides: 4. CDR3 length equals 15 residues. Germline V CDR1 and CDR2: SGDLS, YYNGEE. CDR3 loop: CASSVSGSVTDTQYF. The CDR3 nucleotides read TGTGCCAGCAGCGTCAGCGGGAGTGTCACAGATACGCAGTATTTT. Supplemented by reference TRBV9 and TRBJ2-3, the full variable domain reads DSGVTQTPKHLITATGQRVTLRCSPRSGDLSVYWYQQSLDQGLQFLIQYYNGEERAKGNILERFSAQQFPDLHSELNLSSLELGDSALYFCASSVSGSVTDTQYFGPGTRLTVL.

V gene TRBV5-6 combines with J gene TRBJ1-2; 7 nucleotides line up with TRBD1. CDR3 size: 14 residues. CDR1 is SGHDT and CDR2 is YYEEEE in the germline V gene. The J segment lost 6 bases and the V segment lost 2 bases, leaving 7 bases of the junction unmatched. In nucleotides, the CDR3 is TGTGCCAGCAGCTTTGGGGACAGCCTCAATGGCTACACCTTC. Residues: CASSFGDSLNGYTF. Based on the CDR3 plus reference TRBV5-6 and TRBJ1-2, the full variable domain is DAGVTQSPTHLIKTRGQQVTLRCSPKSGHDTVSWYQQALGQGPQFIFQYYEEEERQRGNFPDRFSGHQFPNYSSELNVNALLLGDSALYLCASSFGDSLNGYTFGSGTRLTVV.